These T cell receptor beta chains were read from a single sample in a study of cytomegalovirus exposure and HLA in healthy donors. Assay: immunoSEQ multiplex PCR; the TCRdb copy retains only in-frame clones and omits some. The table lists more than 200,000 clones, 82% of them singletons. The sequencing sample was made of PBMCs. The receptor set was obtained from a man aged 40-50 years in good health and CMV-seropositive. CDR3s include the opening cysteine and the closing phenylalanine or tryptophan. Clone sizes are given selectively: once, few, many, or a class where the clone is expanded.

>TRBJ2-1|TRBV7-9|.
CASSSTGDYNEQFF
>TRBJ2-7|TRBV6-5|few
CASSYGSPGQTYEQYF
>TRBJ2-7|TRBV5-8|few
CASSLGAGAYEQYF
>TRBJ1-3|TRBV7-9|few
CASSLGVRKAGNTIYF
>TRBJ2-5|TRBV27|.
CASRDGTGIETQYF
>TRBJ1-2|TRBV27|.
CASNIHGARTDSYGYTF
>TRBJ2-2|TRBV5-1|.
CASSTDRGLDTGELFF
>TRBJ2-1|TRBV2|.
CASKRRASQTPLYNEQFF
>TRBJ2-7|TRBV7-2|.
CASSLGAQGASYEQYF
>TRBJ1-6|TRBV6-6|.
CASRAGDSPLHF
>TRBJ1-4|TRBV15|.
CATSRDSSTNEKLFF
>TRBJ1-4|TRBV5-1|.
CASSPTTGDNEKLFF
>TRBJ2-5|TRBV11-2|.
CASSSGQGGETQYF
>TRBJ2-2|TRBV7-3|.
CASSLTGDTGELFF
>TRBJ2-7|TRBV18|.
CASSPPGLAGLSYEQYF
>TRBJ1-1|TRBV5-1|.
CASSLFGEDGGKRAFF
>TRBJ1-5|TRBV6-1|.
CASSEWDSISSRPQHF
>TRBJ2-1|TRBV7-9|.
CASSLLYPRNNEQFF
>TRBJ2-1|TRBV27|.
CASGPHRTRYEQFF
>.|TRBV25-1|.
CASSDPAGGVSYEQYF
>TRBJ1-3|TRBV5-6|.
CASSSGVWALSGNTIYF
>TRBJ2-7|TRBV10-3|.
CAISEGGQSYEQYF
>TRBJ1-5|TRBV5-6|.
CASSSGTVGQPQHF
>TRBJ2-1|TRBV9|.
CASSPGLAGPSYNEQFF